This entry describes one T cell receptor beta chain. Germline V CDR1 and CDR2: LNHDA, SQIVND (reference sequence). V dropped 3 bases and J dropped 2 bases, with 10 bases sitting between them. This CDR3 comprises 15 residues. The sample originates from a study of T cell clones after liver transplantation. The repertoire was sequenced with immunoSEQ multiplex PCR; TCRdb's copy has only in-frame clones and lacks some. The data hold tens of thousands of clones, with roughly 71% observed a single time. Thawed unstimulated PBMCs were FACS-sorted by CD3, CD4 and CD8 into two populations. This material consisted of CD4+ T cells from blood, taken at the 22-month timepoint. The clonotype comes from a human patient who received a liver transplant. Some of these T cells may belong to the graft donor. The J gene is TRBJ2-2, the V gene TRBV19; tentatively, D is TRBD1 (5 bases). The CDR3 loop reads CASSIRGTNTGELFF. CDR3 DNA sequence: TGTGCCAGTAGTATTAGGGGTACCAACACCGGGGAGCTGTTTTTT. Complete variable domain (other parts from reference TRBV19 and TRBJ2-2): DGGITQSPKYLFRKEGQNVTLSCEQNLNHDAMYWYRQDPGQGLRLIYYSQIVNDFQKGDIAEGYSVSREKKESFPLTVTSAQKNPTAFYLCASSIRGTNTGELFFGEGSRLTVL.